The entry below gives a single T cell receptor beta chain sequence along with its context. Its specificity is unknown. The treatment is: around 19 received Ad26.COV2.S at low or high dose, single or two shots; five or six received placebo; per-sample allocation not given. Specimen acquisition occurred on day 63 following the initial vaccine or placebo injection. The entry originates in a study of Ad26.COV2.S vaccination and SARS-CoV-2 variants. Study-wide context: The donor participated in the COV1001 trial, in its Ad26.COV2.S arm. Donor got 5x10^10 or 1x10^11 viral particles of Ad26.COV2.S.

Germline assignment: CDR1 MNHEY and CDR2 SVGEGT. The germline V and J ends were trimmed by 5 bases and 6 bases, with 8 bases remaining between them. This CDR3 is 11 amino acids long. General study points: After vaccination, substantial breadth of spike-specific CD8+ and CD4+ responses was reported.

Repertoires were generated with immunoSEQ multiplex PCR, while TCRdb's copy carries only in-frame clones and drops some. The data show 510,000 or so clones, 87% seen once. The source is a person aged 18 to 65 who received the Ad26.COV2.S COVID-19 vaccine or a placebo. Here the sequenced sample was peripheral blood, taken in a trial of Ad26.COV2.S vaccine versus placebo. The genes are TRBV6-2 or TRBV6-3 and TRBJ2-7; either TRBD1 or TRBD2 may supply D (5 bases each). The CDR3 nucleotides are TGTGCCAGCAGTCACGGGGCCGAGCAGTACTTC. Its protein product is CASSHGAEQYF.